A single sample is the source of the 4 T cell receptor beta chains below, sequenced in a study of blood T cell repertoires in COVID-19 (dated by TCRdb to about 2020). The receptor library was made with the immunoSEQ multiplex PCR assay. This is the immuneACCESS table as TCRdb keeps it, with only in-frame sequences that have V and J called. A part of the clones is gone; compared with another copy, unresolved V genes explain less than half, and the rest is unexplained. Counted in this sample were under 200,000 clones; more than 75% of them appeared once. The ten largest clones capture roughly 7.3% of the sample. The sequencing input was PBMCs or T cells enriched from blood (not recorded which). These receptors all stem from a woman between 50 and 59 years old who had recovered from COVID-19.

This chain links TRBV27 with TRBJ2-7, with TRBD2 identical over 8 bases. Trimming at V came to 2 bases and at J to 5 bases, leaving 8 bases not matched to a gene. Germline values: CDR1 MNHEY, CDR2 SMNVEV (reference sequence). The CDR3 sequence is 15 residues long. In DNA, the CDR3 is TGTGCCAGCAGTTTACTCCCCCAGACTAGCGACGAGCAGTACTTC. Amino acid sequence: CASSLLPQTSDEQYF.

V usage is TRBV5-1 and J usage is TRBJ2-7, with a tentative D call TRBD2 (6 bases). The germline V and J ends were trimmed by 0 bases and 2 bases, with 12 bases remaining between them. CDR1 is SGHRS, CDR2 YFSETQ, per germline. This CDR3 contains 15 residues. CDR3 nucleotide sequence: TGCGCCAGCAGCTTGGTCGTGGGAGGCCCCTACGAGCAGTACTTC. Residues: CASSLVVGGPYEQYF.

This chain joins TRBV5-4 and TRBJ1-5; D ambiguous. Trimming took off 0 bases at V and 5 bases at J, with 6 bases between the two ends. The CDR3 consists of 13 residues. The germline CDR1 and CDR2 sequences are SGHNT and YYREEE (reference sequence). The CDR3 nucleotides are TGTGCCAGCAGCTTGGGCGGGGATCAGCCCCAGCATTTT. Residues: CASSLGGDQPQHF.

The rearrangement uses TRBV5-6 and TRBJ1-2; D unclear. With 4 bases removed from V and 8 bases from J, the gap between germline ends came to 9 bases. The length of the CDR3 is 11 residues. Looked up from germline, CDR1 is SGHDT and CDR2 is YYEEEE. The CDR3 region is CASSHPRGYTF. The CDR3 DNA reads TGTGCCAGCAGCCACCCGCGGGGCTACACCTTC.